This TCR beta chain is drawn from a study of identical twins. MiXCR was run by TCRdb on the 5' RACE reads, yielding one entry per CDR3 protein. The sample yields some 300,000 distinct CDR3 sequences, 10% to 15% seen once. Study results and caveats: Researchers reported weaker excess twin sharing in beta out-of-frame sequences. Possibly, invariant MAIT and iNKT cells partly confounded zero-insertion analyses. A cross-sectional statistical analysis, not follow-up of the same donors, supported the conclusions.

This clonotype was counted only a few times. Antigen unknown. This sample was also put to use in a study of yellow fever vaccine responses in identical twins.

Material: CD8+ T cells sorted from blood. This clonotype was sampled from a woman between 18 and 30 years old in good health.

The CDR3 protein is CASSEAGAKNIQYF. The CDR3 bases are TGTGCCAGCAGTGAAGCAGGAGCCAAAAACATTCAGTACTTC. The V gene is TRBV2, the J gene TRBJ2-4; D uncertain. Trimming stripped 0 bases from V and 0 bases from J, with 3 bases between. This CDR3 is built from 14 residues. Germline CDR1 SNHLY, CDR2 FYNNEI.